The TCR beta chain described here comes from a study of cytomegalovirus exposure and HLA in healthy donors. Study-wide context: HLA-typed donors were the source of roughly 85 million unique TCRs held in an early data release. Study observations and caveats: Reported findings show TCR beta sequences accurately forecast HLA-A and HLA-B alleles in most subjects. In a later analysis, V- and J-gene trimming of beta chains associated with a DCLRE1C missense variant, replicated independently. Differences between HLA loci emerged in a later analysis of TCR association rates, with DRB1 most and HLA-C fewest.

About this clone: Its antigen remains unidentified.

The length of the CDR3 is 15 residues. Trimming removed 3 bases from V and 2 bases from J, with 12 bases in between. From germline, CDR1 is SGHRS and CDR2 YFSETQ. The PCR ran on 60 Vbeta and 13 Jbeta primers. The method was immunoSEQ multiplex PCR; TCRdb's version includes in-frame clones alone and lacks a portion of them. The sample includes about 160,000 clones, approximately 80% of them seen just once. This clonotype originated in a man between 25 and 39 years old in good health and CMV-seropositive. Sequencing was performed on PBMCs. The rearrangement links TRBV5-1 to TRBJ1-5; D ambiguous. Here the CDR3 reads CASSWRRSGNQPQHF. The CDR3 coding sequence is TGCGCCAGCAGCTGGCGGCGGAGTGGCAATCAGCCCCAGCATTTT. Full variable domain (outside the CDR3, taken from reference TRBV5-1 and TRBJ1-5): KAGVTQTPRYLIKTRGQQVTLSCSPISGHRSVSWYQQTPGQGLQFLFEYFSETQRNKGNFPGRFSGRQFSNSRSEMNVSTLELGDSALYLCASSWRRSGNQPQHFGDGTRLSIL.